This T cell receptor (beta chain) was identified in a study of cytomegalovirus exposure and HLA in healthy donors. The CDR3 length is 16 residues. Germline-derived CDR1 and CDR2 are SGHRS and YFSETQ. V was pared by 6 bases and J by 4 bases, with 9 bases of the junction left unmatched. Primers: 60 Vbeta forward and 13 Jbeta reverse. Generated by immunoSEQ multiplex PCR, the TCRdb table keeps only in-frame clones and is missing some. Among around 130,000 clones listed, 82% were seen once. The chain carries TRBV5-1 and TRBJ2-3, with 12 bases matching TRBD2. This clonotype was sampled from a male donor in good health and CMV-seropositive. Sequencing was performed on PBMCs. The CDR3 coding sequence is TGCGCCAGCAAACCTAGCGGGAGGGTAGTCGCAGATACGCAGTATTTT. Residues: CASKPSGRVVADTQYF. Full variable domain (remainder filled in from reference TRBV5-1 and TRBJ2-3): KAGVTQTPRYLIKTRGQQVTLSCSPISGHRSVSWYQQTPGQGLQFLFEYFSETQRNKGNFPGRFSGRQFSNSRSEMNVSTLELGDSALYLCASKPSGRVVADTQYFGPGTRLTVL.